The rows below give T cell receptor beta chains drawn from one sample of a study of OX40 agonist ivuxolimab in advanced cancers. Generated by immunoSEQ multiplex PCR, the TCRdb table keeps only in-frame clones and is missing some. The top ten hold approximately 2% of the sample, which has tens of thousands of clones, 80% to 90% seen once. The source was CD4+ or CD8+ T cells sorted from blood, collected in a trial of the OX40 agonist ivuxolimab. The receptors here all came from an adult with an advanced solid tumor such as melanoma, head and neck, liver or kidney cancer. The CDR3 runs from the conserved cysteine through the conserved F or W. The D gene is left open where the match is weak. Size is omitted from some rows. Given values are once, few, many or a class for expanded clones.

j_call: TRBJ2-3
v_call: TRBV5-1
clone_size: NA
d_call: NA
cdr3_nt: TGCACCAGCAGCCCCGGACAGTTTGTCGTAGATACGCAGTATTTT
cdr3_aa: CTSSPGQFVVDTQYF

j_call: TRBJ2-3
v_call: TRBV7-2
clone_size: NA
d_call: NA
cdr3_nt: TGTGCCAGCAGCCGACCCGCCGGGGGTTCCACAGATACGCAGTATTTT
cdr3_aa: CASSRPAGGSTDTQYF

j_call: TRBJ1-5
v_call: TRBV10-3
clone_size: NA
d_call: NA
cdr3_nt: TGTGCCATCAGTGAACGACAGACCAATCAGCCCCAGCATTTT
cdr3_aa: CAISERQTNQPQHF

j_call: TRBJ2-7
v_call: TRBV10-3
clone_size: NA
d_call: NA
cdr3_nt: TGTGCCATTGGGGACGGGAAGCCTGACGAGCAGTACTTC
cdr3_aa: CAIGDGKPDEQYF

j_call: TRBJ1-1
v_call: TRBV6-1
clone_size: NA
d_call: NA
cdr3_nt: TGTGCCAGCAGCGTCTCGATCTGGGTTGAAGCTTTCTTT
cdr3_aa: CASSVSIWVEAFF

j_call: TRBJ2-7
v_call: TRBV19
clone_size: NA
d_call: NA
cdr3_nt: TGTGCCAGTAGTATGTTATCTAGCGACCTCTACGAGCAGTACTTC
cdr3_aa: CASSMLSSDLYEQYF

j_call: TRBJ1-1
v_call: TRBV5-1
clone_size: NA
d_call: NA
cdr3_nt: TGCGCCAGCACCCGACAGGATATGAACACTGAAGCTTTCTTT
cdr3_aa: CASTRQDMNTEAFF

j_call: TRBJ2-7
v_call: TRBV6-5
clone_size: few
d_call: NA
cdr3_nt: TGTGCCAGCATCGCGGGGACCCGGAAGTACTTC
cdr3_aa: CASIAGTRKYF

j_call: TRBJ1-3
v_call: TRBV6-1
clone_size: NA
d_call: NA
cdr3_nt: TGTGCCAGCAGTGAGGCAGGGGCTGGAAACACCATATATTTT
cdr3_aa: CASSEAGAGNTIYF

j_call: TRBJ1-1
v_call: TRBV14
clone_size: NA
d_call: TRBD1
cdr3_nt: TGTGCCAGCAGTCCGGACAGGGCCACTGAAGCTTTCTTT
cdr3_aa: CASSPDRATEAFF

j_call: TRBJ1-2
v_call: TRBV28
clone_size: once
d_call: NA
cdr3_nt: TGTGCCAGCAGTTTAAATCAGAGATACGGCTACACCTTC
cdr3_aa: CASSLNQRYGYTF

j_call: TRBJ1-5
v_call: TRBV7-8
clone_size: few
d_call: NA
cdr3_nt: TGTGCCAGCAGCAAACCCCCAGCGGGTAGCAATCAGCCCCAGCATTTT
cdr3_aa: CASSKPPAGSNQPQHF

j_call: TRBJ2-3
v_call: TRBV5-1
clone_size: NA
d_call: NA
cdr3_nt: TGCGCCAGCAGCTTGGTGTCGGATACGCAGTATTTT
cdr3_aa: CASSLVSDTQYF

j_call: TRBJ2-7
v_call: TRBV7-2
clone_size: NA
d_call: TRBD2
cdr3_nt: TGTGCCAGCAGGCGGACTAGCGGGAGCCAAGACGAGCAGTACTTC
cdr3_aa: CASRRTSGSQDEQYF

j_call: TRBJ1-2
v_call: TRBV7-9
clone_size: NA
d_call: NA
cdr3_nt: TGTGCCAGCAGCTTAAACGATGCGCCTTACTATGGCTACACCTTC
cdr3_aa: CASSLNDAPYYGYTF

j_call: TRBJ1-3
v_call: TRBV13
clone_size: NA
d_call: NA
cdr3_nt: TGTGCCAGCAGCGGGTATTCGACCTCTGGAAACACCATATATTTT
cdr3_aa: CASSGYSTSGNTIYF

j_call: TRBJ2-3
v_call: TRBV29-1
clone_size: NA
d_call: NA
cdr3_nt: TGCAGCGTTGATTCCGGGGCAGATACGCAGTATTTT
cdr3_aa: CSVDSGADTQYF

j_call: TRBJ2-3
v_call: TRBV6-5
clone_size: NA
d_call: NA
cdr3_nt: TGTGCCAGCAGTTACTCGAGTTCGCCAGATACGCAGTATTTT
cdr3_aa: CASSYSSSPDTQYF

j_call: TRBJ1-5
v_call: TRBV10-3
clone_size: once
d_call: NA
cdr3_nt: TGTGCCATCAGTGAGACAGCCCATCAGCCCCAGCATTTT
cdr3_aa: CAISETAHQPQHF

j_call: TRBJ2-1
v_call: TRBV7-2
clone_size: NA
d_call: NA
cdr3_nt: TGTGCCAGCAGCCAGGGCGGTGGCCGAGCAAGGGTGTTCTTC
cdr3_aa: CASSQGGGRARVFF

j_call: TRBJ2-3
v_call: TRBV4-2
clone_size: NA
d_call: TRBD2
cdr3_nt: TGTGCCAGCAGCCAAGATTTGGGTAGCGGGGGTTCGACGCAGTATTTT
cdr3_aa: CASSQDLGSGGSTQYF

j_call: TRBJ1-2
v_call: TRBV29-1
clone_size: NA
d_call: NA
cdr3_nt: TGCAGCGTTGAGGCGGGCTCTGGCTACACCTTC
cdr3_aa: CSVEAGSGYTF

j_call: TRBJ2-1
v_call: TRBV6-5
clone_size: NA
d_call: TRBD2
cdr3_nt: TGTGCCAGCAGTTACGTAGCGGGGAACAATGAGCAGTTCTTC
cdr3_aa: CASSYVAGNNEQFF

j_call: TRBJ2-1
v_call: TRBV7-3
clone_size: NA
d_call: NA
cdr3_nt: TGTGCCAGCAGACAGGGTCCCAACAATGAGCAGTTCTTC
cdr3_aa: CASRQGPNNEQFF